This T cell receptor (beta chain) was retrieved from a study of regulatory T cells in long-lasting Graves disease. Study as a whole: Antithyroid drug intake by newly diagnosed Graves' patients had lasted under 3 months.

Time point here: newly diagnosed GD, antithyroid drugs for less than 3 months. With RNA extracted from PBMCs as input, the TCR library was made. Broader study findings: With persistent disease, TRBV28, TRBJ1-2 and TRBJ2-5 were the favored segments. Persistent Graves' patients showed a TCR diversity that was lower than that of newly diagnosed ones.

Relying on iRepertoire HTBI primers and Arm-PCR of CDR3 regions, the team built TCR beta libraries. TCRdb re-called the multiplex PCR reads with MiXCR, one entry per CDR3 protein. In the table there are about 620,000 distinct CDR3 sequences, 16% of which are singletons. From germline, CDR1 is SGHTA and CDR2 FQGNSA. Losses at the gene ends were 1 base for V and 0 bases for J; bases not matched to a gene: 6. This CDR3 is 18 amino acids long. This clonotype was picked up a small number of times. What it binds is not known. The sample was also linked to a second study, of T cells in Graves' hyperthyroidism and ophthalmopathy. From that second work: First-round RT-PCR of the TCR CDR3 relied on the HTBI primer set.

Here the sequenced sample was peripheral blood mononuclear cells (PBMCs), taken at new diagnosis, from a patient treated with antithyroid drugs. This TCR was recovered from a woman in her 30s with Graves disease. V and J are TRBV7-2 and TRBJ1-6; the match to TRBD1 covers 7 bases. The CDR3 region is CASSLGRDRTSYNSPLHF. DNA for the CDR3: TGTGCCAGCAGCTTAGGGAGGGACAGAACCTCCTATAATTCACCCCTCCACTTT.